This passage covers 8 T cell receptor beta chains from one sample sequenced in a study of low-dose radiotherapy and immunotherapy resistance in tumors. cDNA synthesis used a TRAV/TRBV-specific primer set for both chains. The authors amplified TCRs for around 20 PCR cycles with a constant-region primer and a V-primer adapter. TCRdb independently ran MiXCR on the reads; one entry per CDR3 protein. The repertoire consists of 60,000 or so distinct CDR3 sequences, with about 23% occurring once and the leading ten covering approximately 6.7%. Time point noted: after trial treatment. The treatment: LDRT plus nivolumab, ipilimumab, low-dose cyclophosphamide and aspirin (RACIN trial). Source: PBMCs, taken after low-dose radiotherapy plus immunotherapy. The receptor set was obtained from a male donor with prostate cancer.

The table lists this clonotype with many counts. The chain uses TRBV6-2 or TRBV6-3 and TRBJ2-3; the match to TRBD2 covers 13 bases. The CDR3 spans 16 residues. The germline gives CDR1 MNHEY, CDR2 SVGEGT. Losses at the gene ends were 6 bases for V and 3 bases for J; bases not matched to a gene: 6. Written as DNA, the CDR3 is TGTGCCAGCAGCAACAGGGGACTAGCGGGAACAGATACGCAGTATTTT. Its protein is CASSNRGLAGTDTQYF.

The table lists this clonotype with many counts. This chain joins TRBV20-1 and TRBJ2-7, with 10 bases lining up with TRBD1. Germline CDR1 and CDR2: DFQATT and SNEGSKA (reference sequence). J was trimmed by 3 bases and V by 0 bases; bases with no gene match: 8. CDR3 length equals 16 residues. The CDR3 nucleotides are TGCAGTGCTAGAGATCTCGGTGGGACAGGGGTCTACGAGCAGTACTTC. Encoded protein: CSARDLGGTGVYEQYF.

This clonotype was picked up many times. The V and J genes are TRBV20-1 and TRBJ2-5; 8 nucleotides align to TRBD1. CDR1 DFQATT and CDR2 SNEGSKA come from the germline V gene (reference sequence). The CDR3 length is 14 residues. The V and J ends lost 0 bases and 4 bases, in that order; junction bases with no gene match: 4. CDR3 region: CSARDQGAGETQYF. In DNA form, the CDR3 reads TGCAGTGCTAGAGATCAGGGGGCCGGAGAGACCCAGTACTTC.

CDR3 protein: CASGLSTNTEAFF. CDR3 DNA: TGTGCTAGTGGTTTGTCCACGAACACTGAAGCTTTCTTT. This chain links TRBV12-5 with TRBJ1-1; D call uncertain. V lost 2 bases and J 1 base, leaving 5 bases between the germline ends. Germline CDR1 LGHNT, CDR2 FRNRAP. The length of the CDR3 is 13 residues.

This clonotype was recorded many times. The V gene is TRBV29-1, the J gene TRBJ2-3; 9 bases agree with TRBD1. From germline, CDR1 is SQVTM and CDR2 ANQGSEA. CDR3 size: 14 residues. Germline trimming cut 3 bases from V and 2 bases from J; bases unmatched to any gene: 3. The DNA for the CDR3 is TGCAGCGTTGAGAGGGACAGGGTCACAGATACGCAGTATTTT. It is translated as CSVERDRVTDTQYF.

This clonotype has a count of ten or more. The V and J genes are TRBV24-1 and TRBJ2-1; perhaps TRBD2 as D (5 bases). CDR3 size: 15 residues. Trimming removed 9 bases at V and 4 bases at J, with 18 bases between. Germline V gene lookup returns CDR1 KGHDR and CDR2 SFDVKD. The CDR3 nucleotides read TGTGCCACCTCCCTTACGGGAAGACCGTACAATGAGCAGTTCTTC. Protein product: CATSLTGRPYNEQFF.

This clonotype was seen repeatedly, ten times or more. CDR3 residues: CASSILGYNEQFF. The CDR3 nucleotides read TGTGCCAGTAGTATATTGGGATACAATGAGCAGTTCTTC. The rearrangement links TRBV19 to TRBJ2-1, with D unclear. Germline CDR1 reads LNHDA; CDR2 reads SQIVND (reference sequence). The CDR3 covers 13 residues. V dropped 2 bases and J dropped 4 bases, with 6 bases sitting between them.

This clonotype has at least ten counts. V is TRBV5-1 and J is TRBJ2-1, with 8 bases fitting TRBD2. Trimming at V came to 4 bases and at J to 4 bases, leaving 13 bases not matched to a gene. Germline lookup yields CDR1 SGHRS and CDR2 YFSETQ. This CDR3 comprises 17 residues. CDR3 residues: CASSPGAGAGVYNEQFF. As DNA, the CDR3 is TGCGCCAGCAGCCCGGGTGCTGGAGCGGGGGTTTACAATGAGCAGTTCTTC.